Following are 14 T cell receptor beta chains from one sample sequenced in a study of tumor-infiltrating lymphocytes in localized non-small cell lung cancer. The table came from immunoSEQ multiplex PCR; TCRdb's copy has only in-frame clones and leaves some out. The sample lists some 15,000 clones, 75% to 85% occurring once. Sample: lung tumor tissue. All receptors come from a human donor with non-small cell lung cancer.

V usage is TRBV19 and J usage is TRBJ1-4, with D perhaps matching TRBD1 (5 bases). V lost 4 bases, J lost 13 bases, and 7 bases lay in between. The CDR3 loop spans 10 amino acids. CDR1 and CDR2 from the germline V gene are LNHDA and SQIVND (reference sequence). CDR3 in amino acids: CASSRDRLFF. The CDR3 DNA is TGTGCCAGTAGTAGGGACCGACTGTTTTTT.

This chain connects TRBV27 to TRBJ2-3, with TRBD1 matching over 11 bases. Germline V gene sequence: CDR1 MNHEY, CDR2 SMNVEV (reference sequence). This CDR3 contains 16 residues. V shed 6 bases and J 2 bases; nucleotides not matched to a gene: 7. The DNA of the CDR3 is TGTGCCAGCAGACGAGGGGACAGGGGGTACACAGATACGCAGTATTTT. Protein: CASRRGDRGYTDTQYF.

V gene TRBV6-1 combines with J gene TRBJ2-2, with 14 bases matching TRBD2. The germline gives CDR1 MNHNS, CDR2 SASEGT. V dropped 6 bases and J dropped 6; count of bases not matched to a gene: 3. This CDR3 comprises 15 residues. The CDR3 reads CASRRLAGGPGELFF. The CDR3 nucleotides read TGTGCCAGCAGGAGACTAGCGGGAGGGCCCGGGGAGCTGTTTTTT.

This clone has a single count. The chain is built from TRBV19 and TRBJ2-2; 7 bases align to TRBD2. The CDR3 loop spans 14 amino acids. The germline gives CDR1 LNHDA, CDR2 SQIVND (reference sequence). V was pared by 7 bases and J by 4 bases, with 6 bases of the junction left unmatched. This CDR3 is CASTRERGTGELFF. The CDR3 DNA follows: TGTGCCAGTACCAGGGAGCGGGGCACCGGGGAGCTGTTTTTT.

This clone was seen only a few times. V and J are TRBV6-5 and TRBJ2-7, with D possibly being TRBD1 or TRBD2 (5 bases each). The CDR3 contains 15 residues. Per germline, CDR1 MNHEY and CDR2 SVGAGI. Trimming shortened V by 8 bases and J by 4 bases, and 21 bases separated the two germline ends. CDR3: CASRTPGPSRYEQYF. The CDR3 DNA sequence: TGTGCCAGCCGAACTCCGGGGCCTTCCCGTTACGAGCAGTACTTC.

This clone was recorded only once. The chain uses TRBV5-4 and TRBJ2-2; D ambiguous. Germline V CDR1 and CDR2: SGHNT, YYREEE (reference sequence). Trimming removed 0 bases from V and 6 bases from J, with 9 bases in between. The length of the CDR3 is 14 residues. The CDR3 DNA sequence: TGTGCCAGCAGCTTGGACCGGTCCGCCGGGGAGCTGTTTTTT. Translating gives CASSLDRSAGELFF.

This chain's CDR3 is CSANKAGEQYF. The CDR3 DNA follows: TGCAGTGCCAATAAGGCGGGCGAGCAGTACTTC. J is TRBJ2-7 and V is TRBV20-1, with D possibly matching TRBD2 (5 bases). Trimming left V 6 bases short and J 6 bases short, with 12 bases between. Looked up from germline, CDR1 is DFQATT and CDR2 is SNEGSKA (reference sequence). The CDR3 has 11 amino acids.

V and J are TRBV30 and TRBJ1-1; 7 positions agree with TRBD1. The V gene's germline CDR1 is GTSNPN and CDR2 SVGIG (reference sequence). Trimming took 4 bases from V and 11 from J; bases not matched to a gene: 10. CDR3 size: 12 residues. The CDR3, as DNA: TGTGCCTGGACGAGAGAGGGGGCGGTGGCTTTCTTT. It yields the protein CAWTREGAVAFF.

The rearrangement links TRBV30 to TRBJ1-5; TRBD1 matches 7 bases. Looked up from germline, CDR1 is GTSNPN and CDR2 is SVGIG (reference sequence). The CDR3 contains 14 residues. After removal of 2 bases from V and 6 bases from J, the junction contained 7 bases not matched to a gene. The CDR3 coding sequence is TGTGCCTGGAGTACCAACAGGGGAACTCAGCCCCAGCATTTT. It translates to CAWSTNRGTQPQHF.

This chain joins TRBV4-3 and TRBJ2-7; 8 nucleotides align to TRBD2. V was pared by 2 bases and J by 3 bases, with 6 bases of the junction left unmatched. The CDR3 is 15 residues long. CDR1 and CDR2 (germline): LGHNA, YSLEER. CDR3 coding DNA: TGCGCCAGCAGCCAACCCCGGGGGGGAGGCTACGAGCAGTACTTC. Amino acids: CASSQPRGGGYEQYF.

The rearrangement uses TRBV7-3 and TRBJ2-5; 8 bases agree with TRBD2. The CDR3 is 15 amino acids. Trimming at V came to 3 bases and at J to 2 bases, leaving 5 bases not matched to a gene. In germline, CDR1 is SGHTA, CDR2 FQGTGA. The CDR3 DNA follows: TGTGCCAGCAGCTTTGGTTCTAGCGGGCAAGAGACCCAGTACTTC. Its translation: CASSFGSSGQETQYF.

The gene calls are TRBV10-1 and TRBJ2-7; no reliable D call. Germline-derived CDR1 and CDR2 are WNHNN and SYGVQD (reference sequence). V was pared by 3 bases and J by 5 bases, with 11 bases between. The CDR3 runs to 13 residues. The CDR3 reads CASSDLSNHEQYF. Written as DNA, the CDR3 is TGCGCCAGCAGTGACCTCAGTAACCACGAGCAGTACTTC.

This chain connects TRBV28 to TRBJ1-5, with 10 bases aligning to TRBD1. V lost 6 bases and J lost 4; bases outside the gene matches: 9. Germline V gives CDR1 MDHEN, CDR2 SYDVKM. The CDR3 contains 16 residues. The chain's CDR3 is CASRTLGTGANQPQHF. CDR3 coding DNA: TGTGCCAGCAGAACCCTCGGGACAGGGGCTAATCAGCCCCAGCATTTT.

This chain links TRBV7-9 with TRBJ1-2; TRBD1 agrees at 8 bases. After removal of 5 bases from V and 4 bases from J, the junction contained 9 bases not matched to a gene. The length of the CDR3 is 15 residues. The germline CDR1 and CDR2 sequences are SEHNR and FQNEAQ (reference sequence). The CDR3 sequence is CASSPDRDKCYGYTF. Written as DNA, the CDR3 is TGTGCCAGCAGCCCGGACAGGGACAAATGCTATGGCTACACCTTC.